Presented here are 9 T cell receptor beta chains from one specimen sequenced in a study of early T cells in non-severe SARS-CoV-2 infection. One entry per CDR3 protein results from TCRdb running MiXCR on the 5' RACE reads. This sample has about 70,000 distinct CDR3 sequences, with roughly 15% found just once. Sequenced material: whole blood, taken at baseline. Receptor source: an adult who was a healthcare worker with PCR-confirmed SARS-CoV-2 infection or an uninfected control (not recorded which).

This clonotype qualifies as medium-sized. This chain uses TRBV9 with TRBJ2-7; TRBD1 matches at 7 bases. This CDR3 has 15 residues. The V and J ends lost 0 bases and 2 bases, in that order; junction bases with no gene match: 5. CDR1 is SGDLS and CDR2 is YYNGEE in the germline V gene. The CDR3 spells CASSVGGTAPYEQYF. CDR3 nucleotides: TGTGCCAGCAGCGTAGGAGGGACAGCACCCTACGAGCAGTACTTC.

This clonotype was recorded a few times. This sequence joins TRBV4-1 and TRBJ1-1; D unresolved. Germline V CDR1 and CDR2: MGHRA, YSYEKL. The CDR3 runs 12 residues. V was shortened by 4 bases and J by 4 bases, with 7 bases between the two germline ends. CDR3 sequence reads: CASSLWGTEAFF. Written as DNA, the CDR3 is TGCGCCAGCAGCCTTTGGGGCACTGAAGCTTTCTTT.

In its sample, this clonotype was seen many times. V is TRBV29-1 and J is TRBJ2-4; D is perhaps TRBD1 (5 bases). The CDR3 spans 13 residues. Deletions cut 7 bases from V and 1 base from J, with 11 bases between. Looked up from germline, CDR1 is SQVTM and CDR2 is ANQGSEA. CDR3: CSAMGLAKNIQYF. The CDR3 coding sequence is TGCAGCGCCATGGGGCTTGCCAAAAACATTCAGTACTTC.

The chain's CDR3 is CASSGYRAAGETQYF. CDR3 bases: TGTGCCAGCAGCGGATACAGGGCCGCCGGGGAGACCCAGTACTTC. The rearrangement links TRBV6-1 to TRBJ2-5, with a tentative D call TRBD1 (6 bases). The CDR3 length is 15 residues. CDR1 and CDR2 (germline): MNHNS, SASEGT. V lost 6 bases and J lost 5, with 19 bases in between.

V gene TRBV2 combines with J gene TRBJ2-2, with unresolved D. The CDR3 spans 13 residues. Germline V lookup: CDR1 SNHLY, CDR2 FYNNEI. Trimming shortened V by 6 bases and J by 6 bases, and 11 bases separated the two germline ends. The CDR3 DNA follows: TGTGCCAGCAGCTCCCAACTTTCCGGGGAGCTGTTTTTT. Its translation is CASSSQLSGELFF.

The rearrangement joins TRBV11-1 to TRBJ2-7; 7 nucleotides align to TRBD1. Trimming took 5 bases from V and 0 from J; bases not matched to a gene: 10. Per germline, CDR1 SGHAT and CDR2 FQDESV (reference sequence). This CDR3 comprises 16 residues. The CDR3 coding sequence is TGTGCCAGCAGCACAGGCCCGGGACAGAGCTCCTACGAGCAGTACTTC. As protein: CASSTGPGQSSYEQYF.

The V call is TRBV27, the J call TRBJ1-6; D is perhaps TRBD1 (6 bases). The CDR3 extends over 19 amino acids. CDR1 and CDR2 (germline): MNHEY, SMNVEV (reference sequence). With 0 bases removed from V and 0 bases from J, the gap between germline ends came to 15 bases. Here the CDR3 reads CASSLSPGHRSSYNSPLHF. CDR3 bases: TGTGCCAGCAGTTTATCTCCGGGACATCGGAGCTCCTATAATTCACCCCTCCACTTT.

This chain connects TRBV12-3 or TRBV12-4 to TRBJ2-6, with 8 bases that match TRBD1. V was clipped by 5 bases and J by 0 bases; unmatched bases: 6. This CDR3 is 17 amino acids long. CDR3 in amino acids: CASSKDRGSSGANVLTF. In DNA form, the CDR3 reads TGTGCCAGCAGTAAAGACAGGGGCAGCTCTGGGGCCAACGTCCTGACTTTC.

This clonotype is a singleton in its sample. V and J are TRBV7-7 and TRBJ2-5, with 12 bases aligning to TRBD2. CDR3 length equals 16 residues. Per the germline V gene, CDR1 is SSHAT and CDR2 is FNYEAQ (reference sequence). Germline trimming cut 5 bases from V and 4 bases from J; bases unmatched to any gene: 8. The DNA of the CDR3 is TGTGCCAGCAGCGCTCGACTAGCGGGAGCCGCAGAGACCCAGTACTTC. Its protein product is CASSARLAGAAETQYF.